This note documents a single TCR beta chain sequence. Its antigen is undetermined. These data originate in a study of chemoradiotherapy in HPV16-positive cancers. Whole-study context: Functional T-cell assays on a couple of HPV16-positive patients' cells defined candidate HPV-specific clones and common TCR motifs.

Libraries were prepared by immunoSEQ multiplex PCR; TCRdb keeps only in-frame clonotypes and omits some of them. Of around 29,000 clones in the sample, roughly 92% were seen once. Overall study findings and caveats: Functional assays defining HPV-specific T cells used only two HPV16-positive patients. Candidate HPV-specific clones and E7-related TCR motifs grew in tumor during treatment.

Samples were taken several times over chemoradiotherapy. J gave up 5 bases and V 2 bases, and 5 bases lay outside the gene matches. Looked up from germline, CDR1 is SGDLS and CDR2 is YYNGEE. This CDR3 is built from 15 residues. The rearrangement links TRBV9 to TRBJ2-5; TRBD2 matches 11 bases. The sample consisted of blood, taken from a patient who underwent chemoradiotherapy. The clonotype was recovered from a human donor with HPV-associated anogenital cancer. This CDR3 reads CASSVSGGAWETQYF. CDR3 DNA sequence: TGTGCCAGCAGCGTTAGCGGGGGGGCCTGGGAGACCCAGTACTTC.